The sequence of this TCR beta chain was determined in a study of tumor-infiltrating lymphocytes in primary liver carcinoma. Study-level information: Stage T1-T3 N0M0 and a size of roughly 4 to 10 cm characterized the tumors.

The investigators made TCR beta cDNA from 400 to 500 ng total RNA, using a constant-region primer. Sequencing libraries for TCR beta derived from three nested multiplex PCR rounds that used slightly modified ARM-PCR. PCR rounds one and two used TRBV1-TRBV30 forward primers with a C-beta reverse primer for roughly 9 cycles each. TCRdb recomputed calls from the multiplex PCR reads with MiXCR, one row per CDR3 protein. This sample has 90,000 to 150,000 distinct CDR3 sequences, with roughly three fifths found just once. Both RNA and DNA were isolated together from 20-30 mg of bulk tissue that had not been sorted. As for this clonotype: Antigen unknown.

General study results and limits: Tumor-adjacent and tumor-blood pairs showed less overlap than tumor region pairs.

This CDR3 comprises 17 residues. The junction had 8 bases not matched to a gene; V was cut back by 2 bases and J by 6 bases. Germline V gives CDR1 MNHNY, CDR2 SVGAGI (reference sequence). This receptor was identified in a woman aged 60-70 years with primary liver carcinoma and hepatitis B virus infection. This chain links TRBV6-6 with TRBJ2-5; 14 nucleotides line up with TRBD2. Sequenced sample: liver tumor tissue from sampling region 1. This sample's subset: tumor region T1, superior pole. CDR3 bases: TGTGCCAGCAGTTACGGAGGACTAGCGGGAGGTCGGAAGACCCAGTACTTC. This translates into CASSYGGLAGGRKTQYF.